These 27 T cell receptor beta chains originate from one sample sequenced in a study of blood T cell repertoires in COVID-19 (dated by TCRdb to the early 2020s). Library generation was performed with the immunoSEQ multiplex PCR assay. Sourced from immuneACCESS, this table was stored by TCRdb with only in-frame sequences that have V and J called. A share of the clones is absent; for the studies checked, an unresolved V gene accounts for under half, and the remainder has no known explanation. The sample profile shows 360,000 or so clones; 85% to 90% of them were found once. The top ten hold approximately 1% of the sample. The sample consisted of PBMCs or T cells enriched from blood (not recorded which). The source of these receptors is a woman in her twenties or thirties who had been exposed to COVID-19.

The chain employs TRBV19 and TRBJ1-4; TRBD1 is a possible D gene (6 bases). Per germline, CDR1 LNHDA and CDR2 SQIVND (reference sequence). Between the trimmed V and J ends, which lost 6 bases and 8 bases, there was a span of 16 bases. The CDR3 is 14 amino acids. The CDR3 coding sequence is TGTGCCAGTAGGCCAGGGGTGAGAGACGAAAAACTGTTTTTT. Translation gives CASRPGVRDEKLFF.

This clone was seen just once. The V and J genes are TRBV3-1 (or the pseudogene TRBV3-2) and TRBJ1-2, with D perhaps matching TRBD1 (6 bases). The CDR3 consists of 18 residues. Per germline, CDR1 LGHDT and CDR2 YNNKEL (reference sequence). V lost 2 bases and J 0 bases, leaving 19 bases between the germline ends. Written as DNA, the CDR3 is TGTGCCAGCAGCCAAAGGTTCCGGACAGTCGAAGCTAACTATGGCTACACCTTC. Amino acid sequence: CASSQRFRTVEANYGYTF.

The chain links TRBV5-1 to TRBJ1-4; 8 bases are a match to TRBD1. Looked up from germline, CDR1 is SGHRS and CDR2 is YFSETQ. After removal of 3 bases from V and 8 bases from J, the junction contained 6 bases not matched to a gene. CDR3 length: 14 amino acids. CDR3 DNA: TGCGCCAGCAGCTCACAGGGGGGTGAGGAAAAACTGTTTTTT. Translation: CASSSQGGEEKLFF.

The CDR3 DNA follows: TGTGCCAGCAGCTTTATTTGTTACGAGCAGTACTTC. Translating it yields CASSFICYEQYF. The chain employs TRBV5-8 and TRBJ2-7; D not certain. Germline V lookup: CDR1 SGHTS, CDR2 YDEGEE. CDR3 size: 12 residues. V lost 2 bases and J lost 4, with 7 bases in between. Full variable domain (rest looked up from reference TRBV5-8 and TRBJ2-7): EAGVTQSPTHLIKTRGQQATLRCSPISGHTSVYWYQQALGLGLQFLLWYDEGEERNRGNFPPRFSGRQFPNYSSELNVNALELEDSALYLCASSFICYEQYFGPGTRLTVT.

This clone appeared once. The J gene is TRBJ1-3, the V gene TRBV28; 7 bases match TRBD1. The ends lost 11 bases at V and 4 bases at J; junction bases unmatched: 5. Germline-derived CDR1 and CDR2 are MDHEN and SYDVKM. This CDR3 is 12 amino acids long. Written as DNA, the CDR3 is TGTGCCGCAGGGGGTCCCGGAAACACCATATATTTT. Its translation: CAAGGPGNTIYF. Combining the CDR3 with reference TRBV28 and TRBJ1-3 gives the whole variable domain DVKVTQSSRYLVKRTGEKVFLECVQDMDHENMFWYRQDPGLGLRLIYFSYDVKMKEKGDIPEGYSVSREKKERFSLILESASTNQTSMYLCAAGGPGNTIYFGEGSWLTVV.

The rearrangement links TRBV10-3 to TRBJ1-5; TRBD1 matches 10 bases. This CDR3 is 16 amino acids long. Germline V gene sequence: CDR1 ENHRY, CDR2 SYGVKD. After removal of 3 bases from V and 3 bases from J, the junction contained 5 bases not matched to a gene. The CDR3 region has the DNA TGTGCCATCAGTGAAGCGGGACAGGGGATCAATCAGCCCCAGCATTTT. This encodes CAISEAGQGINQPQHF.

The chain carries TRBV12-2 and TRBJ1-2; TRBD1, the D gene given by the table, was not confirmed from the DNA. TRBV12-2 is a documented pseudogene. The CDR3 covers 15 residues. The CDR3 reads CASRLKGVTSYGYTF. Here the CDR3 DNA reads TGTGCAAGTCGCTTAAAGGGGGTAACGAGCTATGGCTACACCTTC.

Here the CDR3 DNA reads TGTGCCAGCAGCATCACAGGGGGCCTGGAGACCCAGTACTTC. Translating it yields CASSITGGLETQYF. V gene TRBV7-3 combines with J gene TRBJ2-5; 9 bases are shared with TRBD1. Losses at the gene ends were 5 bases for V and 5 bases for J; bases not matched to a gene: 6. Germline assignment: CDR1 SGHTA and CDR2 FQGTGA. The CDR3 extends over 14 amino acids. Complete variable domain (other parts from reference TRBV7-3 and TRBJ2-5): GAGVSQTPSNKVTEKGKYVELRCDPISGHTALYWYRQSLGQGPEFLIYFQGTGAADDSGLPNDRFFAVRPEGSVSTLKIQRTERGDSAVYLCASSITGGLETQYFGPGTRLLVL.

The chain employs TRBV6-4 and TRBJ2-7, with TRBD1 matching over 7 bases. The V and J ends lost 9 bases and 4 bases, in that order; junction bases with no gene match: 9. The CDR3 loop spans 13 amino acids. From germline, CDR1 is MRHNA and CDR2 SNTAGT. In nucleotides, the CDR3 is TGTGCCAGGCAACAGGGGCATAGGTACGAGCAGTACTTC. Encoded protein: CARQQGHRYEQYF.

The rearrangement uses TRBV28 and TRBJ1-2, with a weak D call TRBD1 (5 bases). The length of the CDR3 is 16 residues. The germline CDR1 and CDR2 sequences are MDHEN and SYDVKM. V was trimmed by 5 bases and J by 8 bases, leaving 24 bases between them. CDR3 sequence reads: CASSLPRTRPGYGYTF. In DNA form, the CDR3 reads TGTGCCAGCAGTCTACCTCGGACAAGGCCTGGGTACGGCTACACCTTC.

This sequence joins TRBV3-1 (or the pseudogene TRBV3-2) and TRBJ2-1, with D tentatively TRBD2 (6 bases). CDR1 and CDR2 (germline): LGHDT, YNNKEL (reference sequence). The CDR3 extends over 16 amino acids. Trimming cost V 3 bases and J 2 bases, with 14 bases left between them. The CDR3 coding sequence is TGTGCCAGCAGCCACGCCGGGACTCAACCCTACAATGAGCAGTTCTTC. Protein sequence: CASSHAGTQPYNEQFF.

The chain employs TRBV6-5 and TRBJ2-1, with 8 bases identical to TRBD1. Germline-derived CDR1 and CDR2 are MNHEY and SVGAGI. The CDR3 spans 16 residues. After removal of 2 bases from V and 1 base from J, the junction contained 4 bases not matched to a gene. CDR3 in amino acids: CASSYTQGASYNEQFF. The CDR3 DNA reads as TGTGCCAGCAGTTACACCCAGGGGGCTTCCTACAATGAGCAGTTCTTC.

V is TRBV18 and J is TRBJ2-2; D perhaps matches TRBD2 (6 bases). Trimming took off 2 bases at V and 6 bases at J, with 13 bases between the two ends. The germline CDR1 and CDR2 sequences are KGHSH and LQKENI. There are 15 residues in the CDR3. This CDR3 reads CASSPGVPGAGELFF. The CDR3 DNA reads as TGTGCCAGCTCACCAGGCGTTCCGGGAGCCGGGGAGCTGTTTTTT.

This clone has just one count. The rearrangement uses TRBV18 and TRBJ1-1; possible D gene TRBD1, 5 bases. The V gene's germline CDR1 is KGHSH and CDR2 LQKENI. The CDR3 consists of 13 residues. V lost 4 bases, J lost 7 bases, and 13 bases lay in between. CDR3 amino acids: CASSLSGGNEAFF. The CDR3 DNA is TGTGCCAGCTCACTCAGTGGGGGGAATGAAGCTTTCTTT.

This sequence joins TRBV18 and TRBJ2-3, with 7 bases identical to TRBD1. Germline assignment: CDR1 KGHSH and CDR2 LQKENI. V lost 5 bases to trimming and J lost 4 bases; unmatched junction nucleotides: 6. The CDR3 consists of 14 residues. The CDR3 DNA follows: TGTGCCAGCTCAAGGGACAGCCGGTCAGATACGCAGTATTTT. It specifies CASSRDSRSDTQYF.

This clone was counted only a few times. The chain is built from TRBV15 and TRBJ2-2, with 8 bases aligning to TRBD1. Trimming took 3 bases from V and 3 from J; bases not matched to a gene: 12. The CDR3 length is 18 residues. Per the germline V gene, CDR1 is LNHNV and CDR2 is YYDKDF (reference sequence). The CDR3 DNA is TGTGCCACCAGCAGTCCTAGAAACAGGGGGATTGACACCGGGGAGCTGTTTTTT. This encodes CATSSPRNRGIDTGELFF.

This clone came up once. The chain links TRBV5-1 to TRBJ2-1; 9 nucleotides match TRBD1. CDR3 length equals 17 residues. Losses at the gene ends were 4 bases for V and 0 bases for J; bases not matched to a gene: 8. Germline lookup yields CDR1 SGHRS and CDR2 YFSETQ. DNA of the CDR3: TGCGCCAGCAGCCCCAGGACAGGGGTGAGCTCCTACAATGAGCAGTTCTTC. Translated, it gives CASSPRTGVSSYNEQFF.

V is TRBV19 and J is TRBJ2-5, with D perhaps TRBD1 (5 bases). The germline V gene has CDR1 LNHDA and CDR2 SQIVND (reference sequence). This CDR3 has 12 amino acids. V lost 9 bases and J 9 bases, leaving 17 bases between the germline ends. The CDR3, as DNA: TGTGCCAGCCGGACCGCCCAAGGGGCCCAGTACTTC. Protein product: CASRTAQGAQYF. The entire variable domain, with the rest obtained from reference TRBV19 and TRBJ2-5, is as follows: DGGITQSPKYLFRKEGQNVTLSCEQNLNHDAMYWYRQDPGQGLRLIYYSQIVNDFQKGDIAEGYSVSREKKESFPLTVTSAQKNPTAFYLCASRTAQGAQYFGPGTRLLVL.

The chain joins TRBV18 to TRBJ2-7; 14 nucleotides agree with TRBD2. Germline V lookup: CDR1 KGHSH, CDR2 LQKENI. The CDR3 totals 17 residues. The V gene end was trimmed by 6 bases and the J gene end by 3 bases; junction bases not matched to a gene: 10. The CDR3 DNA follows: TGTGCCAGCTCCAGGGGACTAGCGGGAGAGACCCTCTACGAGCAGTACTTC. Residues: CASSRGLAGETLYEQYF.

The chain employs TRBV28 and TRBJ2-5, with 7 nucleotides matching TRBD1. CDR1 and CDR2 (germline): MDHEN, SYDVKM. This CDR3 contains 14 residues. J was trimmed by 1 base and V by 4 bases; bases with no gene match: 3. This chain's CDR3 is CASSWAGGQETQYF. CDR3 nucleotides: TGTGCCAGCAGTTGGGCAGGGGGCCAAGAGACCCAGTACTTC.

This clone has more than one count but fewer than ten. The chain couples TRBV7-9 to TRBJ2-1; 7 bases fit TRBD2. This CDR3 is 15 amino acids long. Germline V lookup: CDR1 SEHNR, CDR2 FQNEAQ (reference sequence). The V gene end was trimmed by 3 bases and the J gene end by 7 bases; junction bases not matched to a gene: 9. The CDR3 loop reads CASSFPSGVDNEQFF. Here the CDR3 DNA reads TGTGCCAGCAGCTTCCCTAGCGGAGTTGATAATGAGCAGTTCTTC.

The rearrangement joins TRBV30 to TRBJ1-1; a weak D match, TRBD1 (6 bases). From germline, CDR1 is GTSNPN and CDR2 SVGIG (reference sequence). V gave up 5 bases and J gave up 3 bases, with 13 bases separating them. The CDR3 is made up of 13 amino acids. The CDR3 nucleotides read TGTGCCTGGCAGGGGCGGACACACACTGAAGCTTTCTTT. Translating gives CAWQGRTHTEAFF.

This CDR3 reads CASSSGEGKDQPQHF. The DNA for the CDR3 is TGTGCCAGCAGCTCCGGCGAGGGAAAGGATCAGCCCCAGCATTTT. The rearrangement links TRBV7-2 to TRBJ1-5; unclear D gene. This CDR3 spans 15 amino acids. In germline, CDR1 is SGHTA, CDR2 FQGNSA. The germline V and J ends were trimmed by 4 bases and 5 bases, with 15 bases remaining between them.

The CDR3 nucleotides are TGTGCCAGCAGTTTGGAGCAGGGAATCTCTGGAAACACCATATATTTT. This translates into CASSLEQGISGNTIYF. The chain carries TRBV28 and TRBJ1-3, with TRBD1 as a possible D gene (5 bases). The CDR3 sequence is 16 residues long. V gave up 3 bases and J gave up 0 bases, with 12 bases separating them. Germline V CDR1 and CDR2: MDHEN, SYDVKM.

This chain uses TRBV19 with TRBJ1-1; TRBD1 might be the D (5 bases). The CDR3 is 15 amino acids. In germline, CDR1 is LNHDA, CDR2 SQIVND (reference sequence). V lost 6 bases and J 1 base, leaving 15 bases between the germline ends. CDR3 nucleotides: TGTGCCAGTAGCACCGCGTCCGGGGGGAACACTGAAGCTTTCTTT. Residues: CASSTASGGNTEAFF.

V is TRBV19 and J is TRBJ2-5, with 8 bases identical to TRBD2. Unmatched junction bases numbered 4, after V lost 5 bases and J lost 5 bases. The CDR3 loop spans 13 amino acids. Germline loops: CDR1 LNHDA, CDR2 SQIVND (reference sequence). CDR3 residues: CASSVGLVETQYF. The CDR3 DNA is TGTGCCAGTAGTGTGGGACTAGTGGAGACCCAGTACTTC.

The table lists this clone with a few counts. The J gene is TRBJ2-7, the V gene TRBV27; D is perhaps TRBD1 (6 bases). The germline V and J ends were trimmed by 8 bases and 2 bases, with 13 bases remaining between them. The V gene's germline CDR1 is MNHEY and CDR2 SMNVEV (reference sequence). This CDR3 contains 13 residues. The CDR3 DNA sequence: TGTGCCAGCCGTACTGCAGGGGCCTACGAGCAGTACTTC. It encodes CASRTAGAYEQYF.